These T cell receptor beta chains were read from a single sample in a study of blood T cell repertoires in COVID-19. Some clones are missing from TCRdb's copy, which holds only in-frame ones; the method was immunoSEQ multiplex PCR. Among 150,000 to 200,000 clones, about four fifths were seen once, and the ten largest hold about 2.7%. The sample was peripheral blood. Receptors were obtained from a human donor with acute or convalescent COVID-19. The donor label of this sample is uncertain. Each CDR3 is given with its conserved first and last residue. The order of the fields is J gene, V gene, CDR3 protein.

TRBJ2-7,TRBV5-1,CASRPGGESSYEQYF
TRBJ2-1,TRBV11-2,CASRRIAGPFYNEQFF
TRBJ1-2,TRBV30,CAWSAGGNYGYTF
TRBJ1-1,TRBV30,CAWSVHGNEAFF
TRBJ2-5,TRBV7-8,CASSREQGGETQYF
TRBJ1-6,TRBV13,CASSFTRGTYNSPLHF
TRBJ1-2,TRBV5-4,CASSPPERGDYGYTF
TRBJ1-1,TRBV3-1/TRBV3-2,CASSQGTDMNTEAFF
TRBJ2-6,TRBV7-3,CASSLTGTGGSSGANVLTF
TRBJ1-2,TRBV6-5,CASRGQTSYGYTF
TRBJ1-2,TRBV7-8,CASSLTGTGGDYGYTF
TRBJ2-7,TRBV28,CASQGDNYEQYF
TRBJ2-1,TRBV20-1,CSASAGGRNNEQFF
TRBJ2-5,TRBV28,CASSLPGTAQETQYF
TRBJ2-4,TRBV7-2,CASSIGTTKNIQYF
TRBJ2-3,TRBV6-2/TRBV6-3,CASSYSTSTDTQYF
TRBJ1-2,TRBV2,CASSLTGSYGYTF
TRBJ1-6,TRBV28,CASSTGRTYNSPLHF
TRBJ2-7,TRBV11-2,CASSLGTGTPTYEQYF
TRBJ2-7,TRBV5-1,CASSPWEGIYEQYF
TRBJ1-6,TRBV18,CASSPLGQGDSPLHF
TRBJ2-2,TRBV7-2,CASRPKQGAGTGELFF
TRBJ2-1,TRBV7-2,CASSSATGKAALEQFF
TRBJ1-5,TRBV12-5,CASGLRGTVHQPQHF
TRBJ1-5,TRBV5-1,CASSLGGSNQPQHF
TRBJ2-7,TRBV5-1,CASSLPGTDPYEQYF
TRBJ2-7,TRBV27,CASRTNARTGGDEQYF
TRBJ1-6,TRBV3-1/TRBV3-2,CASSQDRPPGNSPLHF